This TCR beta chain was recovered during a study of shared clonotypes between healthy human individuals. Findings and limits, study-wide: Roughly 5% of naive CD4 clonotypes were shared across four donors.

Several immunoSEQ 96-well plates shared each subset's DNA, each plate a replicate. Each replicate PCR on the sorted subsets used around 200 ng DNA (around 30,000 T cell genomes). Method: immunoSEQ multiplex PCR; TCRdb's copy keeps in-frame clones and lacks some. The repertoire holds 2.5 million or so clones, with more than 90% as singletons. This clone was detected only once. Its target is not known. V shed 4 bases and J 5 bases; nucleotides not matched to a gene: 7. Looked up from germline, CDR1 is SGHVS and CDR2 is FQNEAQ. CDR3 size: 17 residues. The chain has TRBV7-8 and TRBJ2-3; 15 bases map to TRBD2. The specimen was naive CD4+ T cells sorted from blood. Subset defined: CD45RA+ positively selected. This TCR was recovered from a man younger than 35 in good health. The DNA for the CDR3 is TGTGCCAGCAGCTCCCCGGGACTAGCGGGGGGTCTAGATACGCAGTATTTT. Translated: CASSSPGLAGGLDTQYF.